This TCR beta chain was recorded in a study of T cell responses to AZD1222 COVID-19 vaccine (TCRdb year 2021). Study-level background: A total of 230 to 250 trial participants underwent TCR sequencing, of whom approximately 210 received two doses of AZD1222 and 26 received two doses of the MenACWY control vaccine. Trial participants were enrolled by age into 18-55, 56-69 and 70-plus year subgroups, with 148, 28 and 57 TCR-sequenced participants respectively. What the research found in general, with its limitations: Conclusions about previously exposed vaccinees were limited because only 5 or 6 AZD1222 recipients were SARS-CoV-2 seropositive at baseline. In the small 56-69-year group, the increase in depth fell short of significance, most likely because of low power. After two AZD1222 doses, spike-specific TCR breadth and depth were significantly higher than at day 0 and than in MenACWY recipients. Most participants were white British and females outnumbered males, and the authors suggested that clonal diversity may have been underestimated. Reportedly, close to half of the unique spike-specific TCRs recognized epitopes lying outside the regions that are mutated in the B.1.351 and B.1.1.7 variants. Because no samples from the day 14 peak response were available, repertoires could be characterized only after the peak T cell response. CD4 TCRs associated with the vaccine covered the entire spike protein, and the dominant responses were in regions 160-218 and 743-854.

About this clone: The antigen it recognizes is unknown. Nothing much larger sits one base from this clone, and base qualities are not available.

The CDR3 regions of human TCRbeta chains were analyzed by immunosequencing. On the authors' methods: Repertoire TCRs were checked for matches against a reference library of SARS-CoV-2-specific TCRs that had been generated using the MIRA antigen-specificity platform. Breadth was defined as the fraction of unique TCRs that were SARS-CoV-2-associated. Depth was defined as the fraction of total T cells that were SARS-CoV-2-associated. Each spike-specific TCR was assigned to its reactive spike region and to a CD4 or CD8 class using the MIRA data. Log10-transformed breadth and depth values were compared by one-way ANOVA with Sidak's multiple comparisons tests. The table was pulled from immuneACCESS by TCRdb, which kept in-frame rearrangements only. Such tables lose some clones; where checked, under half of the loss comes from unresolved V genes, and the rest has no known cause. The V and J calls and clone size were taken over from that table, and D and trimming were inferred from the DNA. The table for this sample lists about 160,000 clones; roughly 94% of them were counted only once. The top ten clonotypes cover approximately 0.98% of the sample.

The time point label, read with the paper, signifies: about 28 days (+/-7) after the second vaccine dose. AZD1222 recipients given second doses at about 4 weeks or at about 12 weeks were pooled, since spike-specific TCR depth and breadth were not found to differ between the two schedules. Samples from vaccinated people were obtained from the UK trials COV001 and COV002, which included a single-blind randomized controlled phase 2/3 trial of AZD1222 (ChAdOx1 nCoV-19) in healthy adults. Trial participant PBMC samples were collected at day 0 and day 28 after the second dose for TCRbeta chain sequencing. Taken from the germline V gene, the CDR1 and CDR2 loops are SGHAT and FQNNGV. The germline ends are 13 bases apart after V is trimmed by 7 bases and J by 0 bases. There are 16 amino acids in the CDR3, from cysteine to phenylalanine inclusive. CDR3 DNA is the only sequence kept; it has 48 bases, read in frame from the first base.

The rearrangement joined TRBV11-2 to TRBJ1-6, with the D gene too uncertain to name. The starting material was peripheral blood, obtained 28 days after the second AZD1222 dose. The sequence was obtained from an adult who received the AZD1222 COVID-19 vaccine. The CDR3 loop reads CASKPLKSSYNSPLHF. Here is the DNA: TGTGCCAGCAAACCCCTTAAGTCCTCCTATAATTCACCCCTCCACTTT.